This TCR beta chain was found in a study of cytomegalovirus exposure and HLA in healthy donors. Regarding the study as a whole: Both high specificity and high sensitivity reportedly marked the classifier's diagnosis of cytomegalovirus status. A few CMV-associated chains were confirmed in vitro to be specific for CMV antigens.

Germline V gives CDR1 SEHNR, CDR2 FQNEAQ (reference sequence). There are 13 residues in the CDR3. The ends were cut back, 4 bases at V and 6 bases at J, with 10 bases in the middle. In the case of this clone: As yet, its antigen is unknown.

TCRdb's copy holds only in-frame clones and misses some; the assay was immunoSEQ multiplex PCR. The data hold approximately 210,000 clones, with 86% observed a single time. The receptor was isolated from a woman in her late teens or twenties in good health and CMV-seronegative. The rearrangement links TRBV7-9 to TRBJ1-5, with D perhaps matching TRBD1 (5 bases). Sequenced input: PBMCs. The CDR3 reads CASSSAGAQPQHF. The DNA for the CDR3 is TGTGCCAGCAGCTCGGCTGGGGCTCAGCCCCAGCATTTT.